The clone carrying this T cell receptor beta chain came up many times. No antigen is known for it. This sample was included in a study of T cells in Graves' hyperthyroidism and ophthalmopathy. Whole-study findings and limits: A 13 V-J signature model discriminated ophthalmopathy versus stable hyperthyroidism. Model predictions of ophthalmopathy came a median about 6.3 months before onset.

Diagnoses were established using clinical symptoms, serum thyroxine and TRAb, thyroid ultrasound and orbital computed tomography. The V gene end was trimmed by 6 bases and the J gene end by 4 bases; junction bases not matched to a gene: 11. The germline gives CDR1 SGHKS, CDR2 YYEKEE (reference sequence). The CDR3 runs to 15 residues. RNA transcripts yielded amplified TCR beta CDR3 regions. First-round RT-PCR targeting the TCR CDR3 was performed with the HTBI primer set. In TCRdb, the multiplex PCR reads were re-called with MiXCR into one record per CDR3 protein. This table holds under 300,000 distinct CDR3 sequences, roughly 13% found once.

Sequencing input: blood. The chain recombines TRBV5-5 with TRBJ1-2, with 8 nucleotides matching TRBD1. The source is a woman between 40 and 55 years old with Graves' hyperthyroidism. CDR3: CASNNLDRASYGYTF. CDR3 DNA: TGTGCCAGCAACAACCTGGACAGGGCCTCCTATGGCTACACCTTC.